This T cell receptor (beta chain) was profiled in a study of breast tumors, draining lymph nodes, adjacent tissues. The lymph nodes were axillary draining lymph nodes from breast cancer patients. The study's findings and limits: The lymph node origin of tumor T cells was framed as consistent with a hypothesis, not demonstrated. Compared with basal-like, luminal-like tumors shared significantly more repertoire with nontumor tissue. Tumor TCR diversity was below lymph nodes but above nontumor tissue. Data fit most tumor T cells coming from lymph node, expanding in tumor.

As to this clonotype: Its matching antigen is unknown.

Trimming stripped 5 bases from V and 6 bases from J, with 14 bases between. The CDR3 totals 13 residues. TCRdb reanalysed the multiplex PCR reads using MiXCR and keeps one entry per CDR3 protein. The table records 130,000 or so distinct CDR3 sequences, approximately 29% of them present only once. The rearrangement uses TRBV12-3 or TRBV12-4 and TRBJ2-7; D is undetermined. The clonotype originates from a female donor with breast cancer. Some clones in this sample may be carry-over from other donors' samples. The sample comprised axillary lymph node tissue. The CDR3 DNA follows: TGTGCCAGCAGTGATTCGGGTCGGGCCGAGCAGTACGTC. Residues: CASSDSGRAEQYV.